This T cell receptor beta chain was recorded in a study of human T cells and chemical hapten exposure. This clonotype was seen just once. What it binds is unknown. MiXCR was run by TCRdb on the RACE reads, yielding one entry per CDR3 protein. The data show fewer than 400,000 distinct CDR3 sequences, with under 9% seen just once and more than 7% held by the top ten. As to time point: patch test 1, 2 weeks after DPC sensitization. The treatment: therapeutic diphenylcyclopropenone sensitization with weekly scalp DPC. Findings and limits, study-wide: The donor cohort had alopecia, so its immune response may not match that of healthy people. Expanded TCR counts at PT1 went up together with patch test score, a positive correlation.

This sequence originates from a woman between 18 and 30 years old with alopecia areata. Some clones in this sample may be carry-over from other donors' samples. Sequencing used whole blood, obtained in connection with sensitization to the hapten diphenylcyclopropenone (DPC).

The CDR3 DNA is TGTGCCAGCAGCTTCCCTAGACTAGCGGGGACTCAGTACTTC. Encoded protein: CASSFPRLAGTQYF. This chain joins TRBV7-2 and TRBJ2-7, with 11 bases fitting TRBD2. J was trimmed by 10 bases and V by 3 bases; bases with no gene match: 8. The CDR3 spans 14 residues. The germline CDR1 and CDR2 sequences are SGHTA and FQGNSA.